This T cell receptor (beta chain) was retrieved from a study of shared clonotypes between healthy human individuals. Study-wide findings and caveats: Compared with memory subsets, naive subsets generally had larger estimated richness. It was observed that roughly 5.4% of naive CD4 clonotypes were shared across a few donors. Inspection by rarefaction showed sorted-subset sequencing to be incomplete despite large depth.

The CDR3 is 17 amino acids. Germline lookup yields CDR1 LGHNA and CDR2 YNFKEQ. V lost 0 bases and J 1 base, leaving 16 bases between the germline ends. Concerning this clone itself: Its antigen is undetermined.

A deep-level run was used for the assay. The table came from immunoSEQ multiplex PCR; TCRdb's copy has only in-frame clones and leaves some out. The sample yields 2 million to 2.5 million clones, approximately 94% seen once. This TCR came from a man younger than 30 in good health. Sequencing was performed on naive CD4+ T cells sorted from blood. Subset defined: CD45RA+ positively selected. The chain is built from TRBV4-2 and TRBJ2-7; D not certain. CDR3 DNA: TGTGCCAGCAGCCAAGAAACTTTTAGGGCCCCTTCCTACGAGCAGTACTTC. This gives the protein CASSQETFRAPSYEQYF.